Reported below is one TCR beta chain. As originally analysed: Reference gene primers were amplified, and this amplification served to estimate nucleated cell counts. Produced via immunoSEQ multiplex PCR; TCRdb's table is partial and in-frame only. That table is the source of V, J and clone size, and D and trimming were worked out from the DNA. The data show 200,000 to 250,000 clones, with almost 90% seen just once and less than 15% held by the top ten. This sample was taken from a study of blood T cell repertoires in COVID-19. Assignment of participants to cohorts was predicated upon participant-reported clinical history. The CDR3 is 15 amino acids. Germline V lookup: CDR1 LGHDT, CDR2 YNNKEL (reference sequence). The ends lost 4 bases at V and 2 bases at J; junction bases unmatched: 5.

Sequenced: PBMCs or T cells enriched from blood (not recorded which). The clonotype was recovered from a man aged 25-40 years who had been exposed to COVID-19. The genes are TRBV3-1 (or the pseudogene TRBV3-2) and TRBJ2-7; 10 nucleotides agree with TRBD2. This chain's CDR3 is CASSLAGGLAYEQYF. The CDR3 DNA reads as TGTGCCAGCAGCCTAGCGGGGGGCCTCGCCTACGAGCAGTACTTC.